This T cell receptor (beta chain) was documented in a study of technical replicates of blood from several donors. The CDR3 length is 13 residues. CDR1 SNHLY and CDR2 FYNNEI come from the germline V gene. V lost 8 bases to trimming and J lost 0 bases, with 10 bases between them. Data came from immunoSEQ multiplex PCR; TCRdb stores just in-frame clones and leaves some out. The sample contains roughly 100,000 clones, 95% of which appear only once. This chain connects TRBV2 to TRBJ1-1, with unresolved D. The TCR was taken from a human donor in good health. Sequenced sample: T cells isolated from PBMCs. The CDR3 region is CASLRSLNTEAFF. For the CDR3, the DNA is TGTGCCAGCCTCCGGAGCCTGAACACTGAAGCTTTCTTT.